These T cell receptor beta chains were read from a single sample in a study of blood T cell repertoires in COVID-19. Libraries were prepared by immunoSEQ multiplex PCR; TCRdb keeps only in-frame clonotypes and omits some of them. The sample includes roughly 180,000 clones, approximately 83% of them seen just once. The sample consisted of peripheral blood. All receptors come from a woman aged 40 to 50 with COVID-19, enrolled during active disease. Each CDR3 is given with its conserved first and last residue. Each record gives: V gene, D gene, J gene, clone size, CDR3 DNA, CDR3 protein. D genes are given only for firm matches. Not every row has a clone size; where given, it reads once, few, many or a size class.

V gene: TRBV6-5
D gene: .
J gene: TRBJ2-1
clone size: once
CDR3 DNA: TGTGCCAGCAGTTACTCGAGGGCGGGACCGTACAATGAGCAGTTCTTC
CDR3 protein: CASSYSRAGPYNEQFF

V gene: TRBV3-1/TRBV3-2
D gene: .
J gene: TRBJ2-3
clone size: .
CDR3 DNA: TGTGCCAGCAGCCAGGAGGGGGGGGCCGCAGATACGCAGTATTTT
CDR3 protein: CASSQEGGAADTQYF

V gene: TRBV28
D gene: .
J gene: TRBJ1-2
clone size: .
CDR3 DNA: TGTGCCAGCAGTTTTTTGGATAGGACACCTATCGGGGGCTACACCTTC
CDR3 protein: CASSFLDRTPIGGYTF

V gene: TRBV14
D gene: TRBD1
J gene: TRBJ2-5
clone size: once
CDR3 DNA: TGTGCCAGCAGCCCTTTCCCAGGGGGACCTCAAGAGACCCAGTACTTC
CDR3 protein: CASSPFPGGPQETQYF

V gene: TRBV19
D gene: .
J gene: TRBJ1-1
clone size: once
CDR3 DNA: TGTGCCAGTAAGGCGGGGCCGAGGGTGAACACTGAAGCTTTCTTT
CDR3 protein: CASKAGPRVNTEAFF

V gene: TRBV6-1
D gene: TRBD1
J gene: TRBJ1-1
clone size: few
CDR3 DNA: TGTGCCAGCAGTGAAGGGGACAGGGGGGAGACTGAAGCTTTCTTT
CDR3 protein: CASSEGDRGETEAFF

V gene: TRBV25-1
D gene: TRBD1
J gene: TRBJ1-6
clone size: .
CDR3 DNA: TGTGCCAGCAGTGCCACCGGGACAGGGTGGAATTCACCCCTCCACTTT
CDR3 protein: CASSATGTGWNSPLHF

V gene: TRBV19
D gene: TRBD2
J gene: TRBJ2-1
clone size: .
CDR3 DNA: TGTGCCAGTAGTCAGGGGGTAGGGACTAGCGTCGAGCAGTTCTTC
CDR3 protein: CASSQGVGTSVEQFF

V gene: TRBV2
D gene: TRBD1
J gene: TRBJ1-6
clone size: .
CDR3 DNA: TGTGCCAGCAGATCGACAGGGACCGATTCACCCCTCCACTTT
CDR3 protein: CASRSTGTDSPLHF

V gene: TRBV7-8
D gene: TRBD1
J gene: TRBJ1-2
clone size: .
CDR3 DNA: TGTGCCAGCAGCTTAGGAGGGACAGGGGGCTATGGCTACACCTTC
CDR3 protein: CASSLGGTGGYGYTF

V gene: TRBV6-5
D gene: TRBD1
J gene: TRBJ2-2
clone size: .
CDR3 DNA: TGTGCCAGCAGTTACGGGACAGGGGGCCTCACTAGGGAGCTGTTTTTT
CDR3 protein: CASSYGTGGLTRELFF

V gene: TRBV10-3
D gene: TRBD1
J gene: TRBJ2-5
clone size: .
CDR3 DNA: TGTGCCATCAGTCCCCGGACAGGGGAGACCCAGTACTTC
CDR3 protein: CAISPRTGETQYF

V gene: TRBV15
D gene: TRBD2
J gene: TRBJ2-2
clone size: .
CDR3 DNA: TGTGCCACCAGCAGTGGAGGTTGGGTAGCGGGAGGGGAGGAGCTGTTTTTT
CDR3 protein: CATSSGGWVAGGEELFF

V gene: TRBV4-1
D gene: TRBD2
J gene: TRBJ2-3
clone size: .
CDR3 DNA: TGCGCCAGCAGCCAAGACAGGGAGCGGGGGTTCACAGATACGCAGTATTTT
CDR3 protein: CASSQDRERGFTDTQYF

V gene: TRBV27
D gene: TRBD1
J gene: TRBJ2-1
clone size: .
CDR3 DNA: TGTGCCAGCAGCCCGGACAGGGCACCCTACAATGAGCAGTTCTTC
CDR3 protein: CASSPDRAPYNEQFF

V gene: TRBV28
D gene: TRBD1
J gene: TRBJ1-6
clone size: .
CDR3 DNA: TGTGCCAGCAGTTTGCCCCAGGGACAGTATAATTCACCCCTCCACTTT
CDR3 protein: CASSLPQGQYNSPLHF

V gene: TRBV19
D gene: TRBD1
J gene: TRBJ2-7
clone size: .
CDR3 DNA: TGTGCCAGTAGTATTTTTTGGTCGGACAGGGGGCGCGAGGACGAGCAGTACTTC
CDR3 protein: CASSIFWSDRGREDEQYF

V gene: TRBV6-2/TRBV6-3
D gene: TRBD1
J gene: TRBJ1-3
clone size: .
CDR3 DNA: TGTGCCAGCAGTCACCTGGACAGGGGAATCATGAAGTATTTT
CDR3 protein: CASSHLDRGIMKYF

V gene: TRBV19
D gene: .
J gene: TRBJ1-1
clone size: .
CDR3 DNA: TGTGCCAGTAGTATAGATCTGTACCTATACACTGAAGCTTTCTTT
CDR3 protein: CASSIDLYLYTEAFF

V gene: TRBV28
D gene: TRBD1
J gene: TRBJ1-3
clone size: once
CDR3 DNA: TGTGCCAGCAGTTCTACAGGGGGCAAAAACACCATATATTTT
CDR3 protein: CASSSTGGKNTIYF

V gene: TRBV2
D gene: .
J gene: TRBJ1-6
clone size: .
CDR3 DNA: TGTGCCAGCAAGGGGCTAAGCTCCTATAATTCACCCCTCCACTTT
CDR3 protein: CASKGLSSYNSPLHF

V gene: TRBV5-1
D gene: TRBD1
J gene: TRBJ1-3
clone size: .
CDR3 DNA: TGCGCCAGCAGCTTGGGGGACAGGAACTCTGGAAACACCATATATTTT
CDR3 protein: CASSLGDRNSGNTIYF

V gene: TRBV19
D gene: .
J gene: TRBJ2-7
clone size: .
CDR3 DNA: TGTGCCAGTAGTACGGGTGGGTACGAGCAGTACTTC
CDR3 protein: CASSTGGYEQYF